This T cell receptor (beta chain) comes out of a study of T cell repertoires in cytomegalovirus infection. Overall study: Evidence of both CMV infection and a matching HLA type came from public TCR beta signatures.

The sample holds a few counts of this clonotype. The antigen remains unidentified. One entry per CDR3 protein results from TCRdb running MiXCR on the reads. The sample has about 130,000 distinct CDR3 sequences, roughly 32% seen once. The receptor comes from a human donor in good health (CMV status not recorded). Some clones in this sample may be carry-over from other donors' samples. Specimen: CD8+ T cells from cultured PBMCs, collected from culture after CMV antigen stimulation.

The CDR3 nucleotides are TGTGCCAGTAGTATTGGCAGGGGCTACGAGCAGTACTTC. It specifies CASSIGRGYEQYF. This chain links TRBV19 with TRBJ2-7, with D possibly being TRBD1 (6 bases). There are 13 residues in the CDR3. Germline lookup yields CDR1 LNHDA and CDR2 SQIVND (reference sequence). V lost 3 bases, J lost 3 bases, and 9 bases lay in between.